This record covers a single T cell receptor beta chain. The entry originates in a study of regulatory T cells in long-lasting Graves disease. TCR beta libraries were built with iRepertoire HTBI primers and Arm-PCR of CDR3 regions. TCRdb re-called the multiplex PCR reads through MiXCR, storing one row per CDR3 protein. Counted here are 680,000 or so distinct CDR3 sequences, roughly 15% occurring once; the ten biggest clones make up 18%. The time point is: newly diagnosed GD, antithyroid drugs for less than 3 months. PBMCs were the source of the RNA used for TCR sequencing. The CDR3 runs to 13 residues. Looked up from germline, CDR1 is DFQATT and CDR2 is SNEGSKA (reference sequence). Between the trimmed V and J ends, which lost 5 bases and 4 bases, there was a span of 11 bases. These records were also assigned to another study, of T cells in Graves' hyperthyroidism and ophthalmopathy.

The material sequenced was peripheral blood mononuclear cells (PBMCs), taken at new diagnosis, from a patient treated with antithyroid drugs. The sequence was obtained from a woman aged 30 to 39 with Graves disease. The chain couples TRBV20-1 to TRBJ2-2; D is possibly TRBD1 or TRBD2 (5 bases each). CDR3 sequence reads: CSAPGPFTGELFF. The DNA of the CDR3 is TGCAGTGCTCCGGGACCATTCACCGGGGAGCTGTTTTTT.